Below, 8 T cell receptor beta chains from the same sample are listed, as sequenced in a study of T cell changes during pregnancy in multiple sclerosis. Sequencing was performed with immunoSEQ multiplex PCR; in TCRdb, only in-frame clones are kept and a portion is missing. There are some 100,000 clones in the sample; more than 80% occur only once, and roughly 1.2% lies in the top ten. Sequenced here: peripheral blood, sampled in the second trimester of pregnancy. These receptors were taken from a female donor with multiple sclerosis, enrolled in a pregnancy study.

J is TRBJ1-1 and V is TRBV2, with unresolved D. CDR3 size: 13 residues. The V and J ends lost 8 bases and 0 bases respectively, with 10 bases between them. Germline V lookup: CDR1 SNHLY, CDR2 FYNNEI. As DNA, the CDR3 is TGTGCCAGCCTCGAGTTTTTGAACACTGAAGCTTTCTTT. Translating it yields CASLEFLNTEAFF.

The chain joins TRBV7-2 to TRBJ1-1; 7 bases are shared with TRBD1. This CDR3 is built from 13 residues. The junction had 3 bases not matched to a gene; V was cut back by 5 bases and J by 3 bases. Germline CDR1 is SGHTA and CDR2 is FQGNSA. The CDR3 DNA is TGTGCCAGCAGCCTACAGGGGCACACTGAAGCTTTCTTT. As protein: CASSLQGHTEAFF.

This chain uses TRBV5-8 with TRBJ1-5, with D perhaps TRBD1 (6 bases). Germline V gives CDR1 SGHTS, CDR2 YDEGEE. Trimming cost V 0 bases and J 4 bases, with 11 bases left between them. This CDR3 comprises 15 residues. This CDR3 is CASSLVDRDNQPQHF. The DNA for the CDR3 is TGTGCCAGCAGCTTGGTGGACAGAGATAATCAGCCCCAGCATTTT. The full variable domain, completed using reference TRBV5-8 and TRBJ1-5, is EAGVTQSPTHLIKTRGQQATLRCSPISGHTSVYWYQQALGLGLQFLLWYDEGEERNRGNFPPRFSGRQFPNYSSELNVNALELEDSALYLCASSLVDRDNQPQHFGDGTRLSIL.

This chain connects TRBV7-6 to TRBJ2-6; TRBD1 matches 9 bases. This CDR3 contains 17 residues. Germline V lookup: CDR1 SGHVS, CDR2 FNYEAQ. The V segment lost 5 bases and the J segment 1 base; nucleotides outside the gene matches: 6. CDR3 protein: CASSLQGQGSGANVLTF. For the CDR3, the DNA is TGTGCCAGCAGCCTCCAGGGACAGGGTTCTGGGGCCAACGTCCTGACTTTC.

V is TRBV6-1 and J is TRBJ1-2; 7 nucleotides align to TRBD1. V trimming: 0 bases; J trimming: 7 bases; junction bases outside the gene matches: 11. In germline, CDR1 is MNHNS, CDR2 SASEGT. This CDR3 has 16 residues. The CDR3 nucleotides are TGTGCCAGCAGTGAAGCCCGGGCGACAGGGATGATTGGCTACACCTTC. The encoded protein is CASSEARATGMIGYTF.

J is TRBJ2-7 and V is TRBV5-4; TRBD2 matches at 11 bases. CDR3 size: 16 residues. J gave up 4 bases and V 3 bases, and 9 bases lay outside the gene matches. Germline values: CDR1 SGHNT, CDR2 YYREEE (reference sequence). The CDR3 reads CASSSNPGTSGYEQYF. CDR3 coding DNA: TGTGCCAGCAGCTCGAATCCCGGGACTAGCGGTTACGAGCAGTACTTC.

The CDR3 bases are TGTGCCAGCAGCTCGACAGTGAGCCCGCTCTATGGCTACACCTTC. This sequence encodes CASSSTVSPLYGYTF. The chain employs TRBV7-9 and TRBJ1-2, with a tentative D call TRBD1 (5 bases). The germline V gene has CDR1 SEHNR and CDR2 FQNEAQ (reference sequence). Trimming stripped 4 bases from V and 4 bases from J, with 16 bases between. The CDR3 runs 15 residues.

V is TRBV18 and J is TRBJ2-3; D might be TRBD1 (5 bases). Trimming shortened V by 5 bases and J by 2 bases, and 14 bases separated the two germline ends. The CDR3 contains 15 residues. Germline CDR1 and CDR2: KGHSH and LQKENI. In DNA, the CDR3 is TGTGCCAGCTCAGCCCAGACAGTCTACACAGATACGCAGTATTTT. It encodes CASSAQTVYTDTQYF.